Listed below are T cell receptor beta chains from one sample, sequenced in a study of regulatory T cells in long-lasting Graves disease. TCRdb passed the multiplex PCR reads through MiXCR, listing each CDR3 protein once. The sample contains 420,000 or so distinct CDR3 sequences, around 24% of which appear only once. Source: peripheral blood mononuclear cells (PBMCs), taken when the disease was refractory, from a patient treated with antithyroid drugs. The receptors originated from a female donor with Graves disease. The CDR3 runs from the conserved cysteine through the conserved F or W. A D gene is named only where the DNA matches it firmly. Some rows mark clone size as missing; the rest say once, few, many or name a class of expanded clone.

TRBD2,TRBJ2-7,TRBV6-1,few,CASRETSGRVPYEQYF,TGTGCCAGCAGAGAGACTAGCGGGAGGGTTCCCTACGAGCAGTACTTC
TRBD1,TRBJ2-5,TRBV15,many,CATSPEKDRVETQYF,TGTGCCACCAGCCCGGAAAAGGACAGGGTGGAGACCCAGTACTTC
TRBD2,TRBJ2-2,TRBV12-3/TRBV12-4,few,CASGLANTGELFF,TGTGCCAGCGGACTAGCGAACACCGGGGAGCTGTTTTTT
.,TRBJ1-5,TRBV30,.,CAWSVSSGQPQHF,TGTGCCTGGAGTGTAAGTAGTGGTCAGCCCCAGCATTTT
.,TRBJ2-2,TRBV7-9,.,CASSRDGGSTGELFF,TGTGCCAGCAGCAGGGACGGAGGTTCCACCGGGGAGCTGTTTTTT
TRBD2,TRBJ2-5,TRBV12-3/TRBV12-4,many,CASSFRTSGSQETQYF,TGTGCCAGCAGTTTCCGGACTAGCGGGTCCCAAGAGACCCAGTACTTC
.,TRBJ1-5,TRBV2,many,CASSDLPVRSDSNQPQHF,TGTGCCAGCAGTGATTTACCGGTAAGGTCCGATAGCAATCAGCCCCAGCATTTT
TRBD1,TRBJ1-2,TRBV2,few,CASSDFPDTGGTNGGYTF,TGTGCCAGCAGTGATTTTCCTGATACAGGGGGAACTAATGGAGGCTACACCTTC
.,TRBJ1-1,TRBV19,.,CASSITPGIGTEAFF,TGTGCCAGTAGTATAACTCCGGGGATCGGGACTGAAGCTTTCTTT
TRBD2,TRBJ2-5,TRBV7-2,many,CASSPSTLAYGETQYF,TGTGCCAGCAGCCCTAGTACACTAGCGTACGGAGAGACCCAGTACTTC
TRBD2,TRBJ2-5,TRBV28,.,CASSLLGTSMETQYF,TGTGCCAGCAGTTTACTTGGGACTAGTATGGAGACCCAGTACTTC
.,TRBJ1-1,TRBV6-1,many,CASLDRPGTEAFF,TGTGCCAGCCTCGACAGGCCTGGGACTGAAGCTTTCTTT
TRBD2,TRBJ2-1,TRBV7-8,.,CASSLDGTSGRPQFF,TGTGCCAGCAGCTTAGATGGGACTAGCGGGAGACCCCAGTTCTTC
TRBD1,TRBJ1-1,TRBV7-9,.,CASSSLGQGDTEAFF,TGTGCCAGCAGCTCGCTGGGACAGGGAGACACTGAAGCTTTCTTT
.,TRBJ1-6,TRBV27,few,CASSLPGGDSPLHF,TGTGCCAGCAGTTTACCGGGGGGTGATTCACCCCTCCACTTT
.,TRBJ2-7,TRBV12-3/TRBV12-4,many,CASSISGTSYEQYF,TGTGCCAGCAGTATATCTGGAACCTCCTACGAGCAGTACTTC
TRBD1,TRBJ1-6,TRBV28,many,CASREPKGANSPLHF,TGTGCCAGCAGGGAACCGAAGGGGGCCAATTCACCCCTCCACTTT